The present entry profiles one T cell receptor beta chain with its context. Its antigen remains undetermined. There are no base qualities to consult, and no much larger clone falls within one base. Systemically healthy Caucasian individuals from Russia, 39 in total and aged about 6 to 100 years, were included as donors. Each donor gave roughly 9.5 milliliters of peripheral blood, collected into EDTA-treated Vacutainer tubes. Ficoll-Paque density-gradient centrifugation was used to isolate PBMCs, with at least 6 million obtained per sample. Trizol reagent was used to extract total RNA from the PBMCs, yielding at least 5 micrograms per sample. For every donor, an aliquot of PBMCs went through flow cytometry to measure the percentages of naive CD45RAhigh/CD27high T cells. The data derive from a study of blood T cells in healthy people across ages (dated by TCRdb to between 2015 and 2017). For context, the study as a whole: In model experiments, roughly one uniquely barcoded TCR beta cDNA molecule per two T cells was captured by template switching. The study measured age-related changes in TCR beta repertoire diversity using deep sequencing normalized with unique cDNA molecular identifiers. Donors were grouped into four age groups: young (average approximately 15 years), middle-aged (approximately 41), aged (around 60) and long-lived (about 82). For two donors (one aged 18 to 30 and one aged 80 or older), the study analyzed two additional independent replicas of 1 million unique cDNA reads from the same blood draw. Results the study describes overall, beyond this receptor: Compared with the aged group, more naive CD4+ T cells, fewer expanded clones and increased TCR diversity were shown by the long-lived group, suggesting age selection. Observed TCR beta diversity per million T cells fell roughly linearly with age, and a significant reduction was already apparent by age around 40. Estimates of total diversity based on one million sequenced T cells were considered lower bounds and underestimates. Because the CMV infection status of the donors was unknown, age-related changes in expanded clonotypes may potentially have been confounded. Conclusive comparison of naive and antigen-experienced compartments was prevented by the profiling of bulk unsorted PBMCs. Observed TCR beta diversity correlated strongly with the percentage of naive T cells measured by flow cytometry.

Libraries came from 5' RACE. Data came from an Illumina HiSeq 2500. A second PCR of about 6 to 12 cycles was run with a J-beta primer mix and a sample-barcoded 5' primer. Each TCR beta cDNA molecule received a unique molecular identifier from a template-switch 5' adaptor carrying 12 random nucleotides. At least 3 million CDR3-containing paired-end reads were obtained from each sample. The Mint cDNA synthesis kit, primed by a TRBC-specific oligonucleotide, was used to synthesize first-strand cDNA from all RNA. Following uracil-DNA glycosylase treatment, all cDNA underwent a first 18-cycle PCR with the universal primers M1SS and BC2_uni_R. Processing in the source paper ran as follows. For normalization, 1 million high-quality reads were randomly selected from each sample, with every read carrying a distinct molecular identifier. Instead of being binned into consensus sequences, reads with shared molecular identifiers were discarded. CDR3 identification, clonotype clustering and error correction used MiTCR with a Q25 quality threshold and the strictest error-elimination algorithm. A nonparametric unseen species model with Euler transformation was used to estimate lower-bound total TCR beta diversity. TCRdb reanalyzed the raw reads on its own, using fastp at Q25 for trimming and MiXCR for clone calling, and kept in-frame beta chains. Every distinct CDR3 protein forms one entry, paired with its most common genes and DNA. Clone size and V and J calls follow TCRdb, not the original study. In all, the sample holds fewer than 1,200,000 distinct CDR3 sequences, and 25% of those were seen once. The ten largest clones take up 0.75% of the sample.

The CDR3 goes from the cysteine to the phenylalanine over 13 residues. Of the read, only the CDR3 DNA is kept; its 39 bases are in frame from base 1. From the germline V gene, CDR1 is SQVTM and CDR2 is ANQGSEA. These data were also filed under a second study, of T cells of mothers and their children. From the second report: Nine systemically healthy Caucasian individuals served as donors, namely three mothers together with their six children. cDNA synthesis used all of the extracted RNA, with about 1.5 ug of RNA in each 15 ul reaction. In the second PCR, the M1S primer added sample barcodes and 2-4 random nucleotides. More than 8 million TCR beta CDR3 reads were obtained from each mother, and some 3.2 million reads were obtained from each child. In both related and unrelated pairs, thymic selection shapes the output of TCR recombination in a similar way, with inherited differences having only a minor effect. Normalized repertoire overlap in related mother-child pairs was always slightly higher than in unrelated mother-child pairs, but the difference was never significant. With a sensitivity of roughly 93 clones per million clonotypes, no persistent microchimeric T cell clones were detected. The study used deep NGS to compare TCR beta repertoires of mothers and children, seeking features distinguishing related mother-child pairs from unrelated individuals. On average, the children were around 11 +/- 4 years old, while the mothers were about 40 +/- 4 years old. After adapters were ligated using NEBNext reagents, the libraries underwent 100+100 nt paired-end sequencing on an Illumina HiSeq 2000. Mother and child libraries were prepared a month apart and sequenced in separate runs to prevent cross-contamination. For each donor, between about 500,000 and 2,200,000 distinct TCR beta clonotypes were identified. Naive TCR beta clonotypes were estimated from low-frequency clonotypes matched to each donor's FACS-determined naive share, without sorting.

This receptor was obtained from a girl aged 2-9 years in good health. The chain is encoded by TRBV29-1 joined to TRBJ2-5; the best D guess is TRBD1, with 6 bases matching. With the DNA end fitting TRBJ2-7 better, the J assignment may be wrong. The sample comprised blood. The CDR3: CSVVLDSSYEQYF. The sequenced DNA is TGCAGCGTTGTCCTGGACAGCTCCTACGAGCAGTACTTC.